The 15 T cell receptor beta chains reported below all come from one sample, sequenced in a study of T-cell reconstitution after alpha-beta-depleted transplantation in children. TCRbeta library construction was performed incorporating unique molecular identifiers. TCRdb processed the PCR reads anew with MiXCR; each CDR3 protein has one entry. The sample contains some 110,000 distinct CDR3 sequences, about a tenth of which appear only once. Here the sequenced sample was PBMCs, taken before TCRalphabeta/CD19-depleted stem cell transplant. The receptors shown here come from a boy aged 2 to 10 with acute lymphoblastic leukemia, due to receive a stem cell transplant.

The gene calls are TRBV7-9 and TRBJ2-2; 11 bases line up with TRBD2. The CDR3 consists of 15 residues. Germline CDR1 is SEHNR and CDR2 is FQNEAQ (reference sequence). V shed 5 bases, J shed 5 bases, and the junction held 4 bases outside the gene matches. The DNA for the CDR3 is TGTGCCAGCAGCCCTAGCGGGAGGCCAACCGGGGAGCTGTTTTTT. Translation: CASSPSGRPTGELFF.

The gene calls are TRBV29-1 and TRBJ1-5; D gene unclear. CDR1 is SQVTM, CDR2 ANQGSEA, per germline. With 6 bases removed from V and 9 bases from J, the gap between germline ends came to 21 bases. The CDR3 length is 14 residues. CDR3 nucleotide sequence: TGCAGCGTCGGAGTCGGGGAGGGTGCGGGGCCCCAGCATTTT. It codes for CSVGVGEGAGPQHF.

The chain has TRBV5-1 and TRBJ2-1; D unresolved. V dropped 0 bases and J dropped 1 base, with 5 bases sitting between them. The CDR3 spans 14 residues. Germline loops: CDR1 SGHRS, CDR2 YFSETQ. This CDR3 is CASSLGFSYNEQFF. For the CDR3, the DNA is TGCGCCAGCAGCTTGGGGTTTTCCTACAATGAGCAGTTCTTC.

The chain has TRBV15 and TRBJ2-5, with 7 bases matching TRBD1. CDR1 is LNHNV and CDR2 is YYDKDF in the germline V gene (reference sequence). Trimming removed 3 bases from V and 5 bases from J; junction bases left unmatched: 9. The CDR3 sequence is 15 residues long. CDR3 DNA: TGTGCCACCAGCAGTTCCTCAGGGGGTTGGGAGACCCAGTACTTC. It encodes CATSSSSGGWETQYF.

This clonotype was seen more than once but under ten times. This chain joins TRBV5-1 and TRBJ2-2; the D gene is possibly TRBD2 (6 bases). The CDR3 has 15 residues. CDR1 is SGHRS, CDR2 YFSETQ, per germline. V gave up 4 bases and J gave up 2 bases, with 12 bases separating them. The CDR3 protein is CASSPGLDNTGELFF. The CDR3 DNA follows: TGCGCCAGCAGCCCGGGACTGGATAACACCGGGGAGCTGTTTTTT.

This clonotype has a handful of counts. The chain carries TRBV29-1 and TRBJ2-1; D not certain. Germline-derived CDR1 and CDR2 are SQVTM and ANQGSEA. The CDR3 sequence is 13 residues long. The ends were cut back, 7 bases at V and 7 bases at J, with 17 bases in the middle. In DNA, the CDR3 is TGCAGCGCCCTGGGCCGACTTGGGAATGAGCAGTTCTTC. Translated, it gives CSALGRLGNEQFF.

This clonotype was recorded many times. The chain carries TRBV12-3 or TRBV12-4 and TRBJ1-1; no definite D call. CDR3 length equals 14 residues. Trimming stripped 2 bases from V and 2 bases from J, with 9 bases between. The CDR3 spells CASSLSPRNTEAFF. CDR3 DNA: TGTGCCAGCAGTTTATCCCCGAGAAACACTGAAGCTTTCTTT.

This clonotype has a handful of counts. The chain is built from TRBV3-1 and TRBJ2-7; a possible D gene is TRBD2 (6 bases). There are 15 residues in the CDR3. The V end lost 3 bases, the J end lost 2 bases, and 14 bases lay between the germline ends. From germline, CDR1 is LGHDT and CDR2 YNNKEL (reference sequence). The DNA of the CDR3 is TGTGCCAGCAGCCATAGGTTTAGCGGAGCCTACGAGCAGTACTTC. Protein product: CASSHRFSGAYEQYF.

This clonotype was picked up a small number of times. The chain joins TRBV7-6 to TRBJ2-1, with D maybe TRBD2 (6 bases). The germline V gene encodes CDR1 SGHVS and CDR2 FNYEAQ. The V and J ends lost 4 bases and 0 bases respectively, with 13 bases between them. This CDR3 spans 16 amino acids. CDR3 sequence (DNA): TGTGCCAGCAGCTCGAGGAGCGGGTCCTCCTACAATGAGCAGTTCTTC. This gives the protein CASSSRSGSSYNEQFF.

This clonotype was seen repeatedly, ten times or more. The chain couples TRBV6-1 to TRBJ1-6; D gene ambiguous. Germline CDR1 is MNHNS and CDR2 is SASEGT. V lost 5 bases, J lost 1 base, and 3 bases lay in between. The CDR3 contains 13 residues. The CDR3 spells CASSQSYNSPLHF. As DNA, the CDR3 is TGTGCCAGCAGTCAGTCCTATAATTCACCCCTCCACTTT.

The J gene is TRBJ1-4, the V gene TRBV6-5; maybe TRBD1 (5 bases). This CDR3 has 16 residues. Germline V lookup: CDR1 MNHEY, CDR2 SVGAGI. V was clipped by 2 bases and J by 8 bases, with 18 bases between them. The CDR3 loop reads CASSYEGAGAGEKLFF. Here the CDR3 DNA reads TGTGCCAGCAGTTACGAGGGTGCTGGGGCTGGAGAAAAACTGTTTTTT.

The chain carries TRBV12-3 or TRBV12-4 and TRBJ2-2; 7 bases line up with TRBD1. The CDR3 covers 13 residues. Unmatched junction bases numbered 7, after V lost 6 bases and J lost 9 bases. CDR3 sequence: CASRTRQGRELFF. As DNA, the CDR3 is TGTGCCAGCAGAACAAGACAGGGTAGGGAGCTGTTTTTT.

At least ten counts were recorded for this clonotype. The chain is built from TRBV5-1 and TRBJ2-1; D gene ambiguous. Germline V gene lookup returns CDR1 SGHRS and CDR2 YFSETQ. This CDR3 has 17 amino acids. V was cut by 2 bases and J by 12 bases, with 27 bases left in between. This CDR3 reads CASSFGDVANFFGGQFF. The CDR3 nucleotides are TGCGCCAGCAGCTTCGGTGATGTGGCGAACTTTTTCGGTGGGCAGTTCTTC.

In this sample, this clonotype turned up a few times. The V call is TRBV11-1, the J call TRBJ2-1; TRBD2 matches at 7 bases. CDR3 length: 18 residues. Trimming at V came to 0 bases and at J to 5 bases, leaving 13 bases not matched to a gene. Germline CDR1 is SGHAT and CDR2 is FQDESV (reference sequence). The CDR3 DNA reads TGTGCCAGCAGCTTAGCGCAAGGAGCGGGACCAGACGACAATGAGCAGTTCTTC. Translation gives CASSLAQGAGPDDNEQFF.

This clonotype was seen a few times. The rearrangement joins TRBV6-5 to TRBJ2-1, with a tentative D call TRBD2 (5 bases). With 6 bases removed from V and 7 bases from J, the gap between germline ends came to 7 bases. CDR1 and CDR2 (germline): MNHEY, SVGAGI. This CDR3 has 11 residues. The CDR3 is CASSGLNEQFF. DNA of the CDR3: TGTGCCAGCAGCGGACTGAATGAGCAGTTCTTC.